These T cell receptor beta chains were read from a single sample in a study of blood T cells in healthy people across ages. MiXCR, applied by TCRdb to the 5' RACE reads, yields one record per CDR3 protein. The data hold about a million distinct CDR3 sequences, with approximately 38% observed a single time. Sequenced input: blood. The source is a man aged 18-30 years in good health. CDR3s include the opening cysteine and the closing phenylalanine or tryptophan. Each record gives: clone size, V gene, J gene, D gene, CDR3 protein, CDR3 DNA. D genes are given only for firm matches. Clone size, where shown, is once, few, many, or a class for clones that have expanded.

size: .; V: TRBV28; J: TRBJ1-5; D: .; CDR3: CASSQDAQPQHF; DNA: TGTGCCAGCAGCCAGGACGCTCAGCCCCAGCATTTT
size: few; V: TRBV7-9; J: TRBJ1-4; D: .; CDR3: CASSFKGEKLFF; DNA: TGTGCCAGCAGCTTTAAAGGGGAAAAACTGTTTTTT
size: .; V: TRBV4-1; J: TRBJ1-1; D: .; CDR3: CVSSQGDTPAVGAFF; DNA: TGCGTCAGCAGCCAAGGAGACACCCCGGCTGTTGGAGCTTTCTTT
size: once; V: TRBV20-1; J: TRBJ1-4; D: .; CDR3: CSAWVLGREKLFF; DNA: TGCAGTGCATGGGTGTTGGGACGGGAAAAACTGTTTTTT
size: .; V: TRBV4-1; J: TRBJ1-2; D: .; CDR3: CASSREGVSNYGYTF; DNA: TGCGCCAGCAGCCGAGAGGGGGTTTCTAACTATGGCTACACCTTC
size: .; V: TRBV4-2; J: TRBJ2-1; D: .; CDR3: CASSQNRGCEQFF; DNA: TGTGCCAGCAGCCAGAACAGAGGATGTGAGCAGTTCTTC
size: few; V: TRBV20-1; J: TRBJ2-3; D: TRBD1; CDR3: CSATRGTGGTDTQYF; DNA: TGCAGTGCCACCCGTGGGACAGGGGGCACAGATACGCAGTATTTT
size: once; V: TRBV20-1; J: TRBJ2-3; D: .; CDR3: CSATGVSPTDTQYF; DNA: TGCAGTGCCACGGGGGTTTCCCCCACAGATACGCAGTATTTT
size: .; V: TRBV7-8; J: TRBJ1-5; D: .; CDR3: CASSLRPSTGTYSNQPQHF; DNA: TGTGCCAGCAGCTTGCGGCCGAGTACAGGGACATATAGCAATCAGCCCCAGCATTTT
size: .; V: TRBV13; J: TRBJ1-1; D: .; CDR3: CASSFGGGLGTEAFF; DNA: TGTGCCAGCAGCTTTGGGGGGGGGCTCGGCACTGAAGCTTTCTTT
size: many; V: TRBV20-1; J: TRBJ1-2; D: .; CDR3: CSASHTVNYGYTF; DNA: TGCAGTGCTAGCCACACGGTTAACTATGGCTACACCTTC
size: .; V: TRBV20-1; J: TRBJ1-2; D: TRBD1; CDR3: CSAVDRAPYGYTF; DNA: TGCAGTGCTGTAGACAGGGCGCCCTATGGCTACACCTTC
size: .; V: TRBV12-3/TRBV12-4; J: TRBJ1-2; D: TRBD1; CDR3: CASSRGTGRGFGYTF; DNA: TGTGCCAGCAGCCGCGGGACAGGGAGGGGCTTTGGCTACACCTTC
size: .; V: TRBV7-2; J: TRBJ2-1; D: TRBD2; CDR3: CASSSLAGGYSYGEQFF; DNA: TGTGCCAGCAGCTCCCTAGCGGGGGGTTATTCTTACGGTGAGCAGTTCTTC
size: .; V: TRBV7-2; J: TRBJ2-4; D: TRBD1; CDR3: CASSSQGMANIQYF; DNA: TGTGCCAGCAGCTCACAGGGGATGGCGAACATTCAGTACTTC
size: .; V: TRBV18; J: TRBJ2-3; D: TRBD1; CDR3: CASSFTGTGRDTQYF; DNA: TGTGCCAGCTCATTCACCGGGACAGGGAGAGATACGCAGTATTTT
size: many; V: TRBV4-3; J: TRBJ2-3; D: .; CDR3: CASSQRGDTQYF; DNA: TGCGCCAGCAGCCAAAGGGGAGATACGCAGTATTTT
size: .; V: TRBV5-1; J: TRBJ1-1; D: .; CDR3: CASSLAYGQDTEAFF; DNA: TGCGCCAGCAGCTTGGCCTACGGGCAGGACACTGAAGCTTTCTTT
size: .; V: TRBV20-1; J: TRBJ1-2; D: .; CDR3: CSAPKQGLGGYTF; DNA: TGCAGTGCGCCCAAGCAGGGTCTTGGTGGCTACACCTTC
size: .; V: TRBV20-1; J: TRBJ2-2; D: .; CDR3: CSARDLNFGGELFF; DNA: TGCAGTGCTAGAGATCTCAATTTCGGCGGGGAGCTGTTTTTT
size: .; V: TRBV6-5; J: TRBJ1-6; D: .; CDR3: CASSYSWAGNWALHF; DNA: TGTGCCAGCAGTTACTCGTGGGCCGGTAATTGGGCCCTCCACTTT
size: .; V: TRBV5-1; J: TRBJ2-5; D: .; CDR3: CASSLLRTGRQETQYF; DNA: TGCGCCAGCAGCTTACTTCGGACTGGAAGACAAGAGACCCAGTACTTC
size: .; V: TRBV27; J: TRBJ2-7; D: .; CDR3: CASSLEGVCEQYF; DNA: TGTGCCAGCAGTCTCGAGGGGGTCTGCGAGCAGTACTTC
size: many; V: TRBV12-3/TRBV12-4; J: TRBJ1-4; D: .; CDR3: CASSLSTTNEKLFF; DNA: TGTGCCAGCAGTTTATCAACAACTAATGAAAAACTGTTTTTT
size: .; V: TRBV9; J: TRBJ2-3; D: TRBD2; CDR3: CASSVRLAGDQDTQYF; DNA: TGTGCCAGCAGCGTAAGACTAGCGGGGGACCAAGATACGCAGTATTTT
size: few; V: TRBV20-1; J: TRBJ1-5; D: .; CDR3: CSARAGFYSNQPQHF; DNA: TGCAGTGCTAGAGCGGGATTTTATAGCAATCAGCCCCAGCATTTT
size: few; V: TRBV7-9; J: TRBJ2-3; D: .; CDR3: CASSPPGLYTQYF; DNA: TGTGCCAGCAGCCCCCCGGGGCTTTATACGCAGTATTTT